A single T cell receptor (beta chain) is shown here with its context. Trimming took off 5 bases at V and 0 bases at J, with 14 bases between the two ends. The CDR3 is 16 residues long. CDR1 is MDHEN and CDR2 is SYDVKM in the germline V gene. This entry belongs to a study of CD4+ T cells in melanoma. Assay used: immunoSEQ multiplex PCR; TCRdb lists only in-frame clones, some missing. The sample has some 110,000 clones; around 93% are singletons. Sequencing was performed on peripheral blood. The chain joins TRBV28 to TRBJ1-5; the D gene is possibly TRBD1 (5 bases). The receptor was derived from a human donor with melanoma. The CDR3 loop reads CASSTDSRNSNQPQHF. CDR3 sequence (DNA): TGTGCCAGCAGTACCGACAGCCGGAATAGCAATCAGCCCCAGCATTTT.